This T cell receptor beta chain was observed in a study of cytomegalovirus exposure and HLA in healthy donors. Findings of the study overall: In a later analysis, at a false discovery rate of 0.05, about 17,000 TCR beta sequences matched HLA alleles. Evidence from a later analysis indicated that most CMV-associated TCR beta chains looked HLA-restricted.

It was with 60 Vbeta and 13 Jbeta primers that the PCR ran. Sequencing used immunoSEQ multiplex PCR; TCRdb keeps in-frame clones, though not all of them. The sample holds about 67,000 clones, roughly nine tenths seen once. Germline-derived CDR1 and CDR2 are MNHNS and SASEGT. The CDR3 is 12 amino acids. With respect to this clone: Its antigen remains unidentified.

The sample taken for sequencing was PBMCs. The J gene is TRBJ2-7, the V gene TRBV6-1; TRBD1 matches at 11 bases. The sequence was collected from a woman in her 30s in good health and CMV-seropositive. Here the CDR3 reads CGSGTGGYEQYF. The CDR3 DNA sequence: TGTGGCTCCGGGACAGGGGGGTACGAGCAGTACTTC.